This note documents a single TCR beta chain sequence. The data were obtained in a study of blood T cell repertoires in COVID-19. About the research overall: Collection of acute and convalescent COVID-19 samples took place in the United States, Italy and Spain. PBMCs, B-cell-depleted T cells, or T cells provided the cDNA or gDNA that made up the material.

Under the authors' procedure: Reference gene primer amplification in the assay estimated nucleated cell counts. The data were produced by immunoSEQ multiplex PCR, yet TCRdb's version contains in-frame clones alone and is incomplete. For V, J and clone size, that table is used; D and trimming come from the DNA. The table has around 100,000 clones, roughly four fifths seen once; the top ten hold less than 8%. CDR3 length: 14 amino acids. Trimming cost V 6 bases and J 8 bases, with 19 bases left between them. Per the germline V gene, CDR1 is MNHEY and CDR2 is SVGAGI. This clonotype originated in a man between 65 and 85 years old with acute or convalescent COVID-19. The sequencing input was peripheral blood. This chain connects TRBV6-5 to TRBJ1-2; D is possibly TRBD1 (6 bases). As DNA, the CDR3 is TGTGCCAGCAGACCCGACAGGAGTGTGATCGGCTACACCTTC. The encoded protein is CASRPDRSVIGYTF.